The present entry profiles one TCR beta chain with its context. This clonotype was observed a few times. Its antigen remains undetermined. Base qualities are not recorded, but no much larger clone differs from it by a single base. A distance of 12 bases separates the germline ends of V and J, which lose 2 bases and 3 bases respectively. Measured from the cysteine to the valine, the CDR3 is 14 residues long. Only the CDR3 region is kept as DNA, spanning 42 bases read in frame from base 1. The germline V gene yields SGHDT for CDR1 and YYEEEE for CDR2. The meaning of the sample's treatment or condition label: allogeneic hematopoietic cell transplantation with graft depleted of TCRalphabeta T cells and CD19 B cells. The children who served as transplant recipients had been given grafts of TCRalphabeta/CD19-depleted allogeneic hematopoietic cells. Receptor libraries were prepared by PCR. The reads were generated on an Illumina HiSeq 2500. TCR libraries were prepared with molecular barcoding, using unique molecular identifiers to normalize TCRbeta repertoire quantification. TCRdb handled the public reads itself, with Q25 trimming in fastp and clone calling in MiXCR, and kept productive beta chains. Here each entry gathers all rows of one CDR3 protein and keeps the most common genes and DNA. For this sample there are about 500,000 distinct CDR3 sequences; about 10% appear just once. The ten largest make up 13% to 15% of the sample.

This sample was included in a study of T-cell reconstitution after alpha-beta-depleted transplantation in children listed by TCRdb under 2016. As for the study more broadly: The study quantitatively tracked T-cell immune reconstitution after TCRalphabeta/CD19-depleted allogeneic hematopoietic cell transplantation in children using TCR repertoire profiling.

General study outcomes and caveats: The frequencies of hyperexpanded clones fell over the following months, and after one year, T-cell counts and TCRbeta diversity were mostly attributed to newly produced T cells. The high TCRbeta diversity at day 60 in some patients was ascribed to recipient T cells and intrathymic progenitors that had survived conditioning. Apparently early alphabetaT-cell count recovery about two months after transplant reportedly relied on only several hundred rapidly expanded clones derived from non-depleted graft cells.

The source was PBMCs, mostly from graft donor cells, collected 180 days after TCRalphabeta/CD19-depleted stem cell transplant. The chain was built from TRBV5-6 and TRBJ2-7; the best D guess is TRBD2, with 6 bases matching. This receptor was obtained from a female patient aged 2-10 years who had a stem cell transplant for aplastic anemia, so the T cells may come from the graft donor. The bases are TGTGCCAGCAGCTTACGTCGCGGGGACTACGAGCAGTACGTC. It translates to CASSLRRGDYEQYV.